The 23 T cell receptor beta chains given below trace back to one sample, sequenced in a study of shared clonotypes between healthy human individuals. Sequenced by immunoSEQ multiplex PCR; TCRdb stores in-frame clones only, minus some. The table has some 320,000 clones, around 86% seen once. The sequencing sample was made of memory CD8+ T cells sorted from blood. Stated subset: CD45RO+ cells pooled with CCR7-negative TemRA cells. These receptors were obtained from a man aged 18 to 29 in good health.

The V and J genes are TRBV25-1 and TRBJ2-1; no clear D. Between the trimmed V and J ends, which lost 3 bases and 6 bases, there was a span of 3 bases. The CDR3 totals 11 residues. Germline values: CDR1 MGHDK, CDR2 SYGVNS. The CDR3 bases are TGTGCCAGCAGTGAGCCCAATGAGCAGTTCTTC. Protein: CASSEPNEQFF. The complete variable domain, with remaining parts taken from reference TRBV25-1 and TRBJ2-1, reads EADIYQTPRYLVIGTGKKITLECSQTMGHDKMYWYQQDPGMELHLIHYSYGVNSTEKGDLSSESTVSRIRTEHFPLTLESARPSHTSQYLCASSEPNEQFFGPGTRLTVL.

The chain uses TRBV9 and TRBJ1-1, with no clear D. Trimming cost V 3 bases and J 2 bases, with 5 bases left between them. This CDR3 comprises 12 residues. Germline CDR1 and CDR2: SGDLS and YYNGEE. The CDR3 region has the DNA TGTGCCAGCAGCGGGTCTAACACTGAAGCTTTCTTT. Residues: CASSGSNTEAFF.

The chain is built from TRBV4-1 and TRBJ1-6, with D perhaps TRBD1 (6 bases). The CDR3 runs to 21 residues. In germline, CDR1 is MGHRA, CDR2 YSYEKL. The V and J ends lost 0 bases and 0 bases respectively, with 21 bases between them. Here the CDR3 DNA reads TGCGCCAGCAGCCAAGACCGTTGGGGGGCAGGGTATGCCTCCTATAATTCACCCCTCCACTTT. Its protein product is CASSQDRWGAGYASYNSPLHF.

In DNA, the CDR3 is TGTGCCAGCAGCTCCCTAGTTCTGATAAATGGCGCTGAAGCTTTCTTT. Amino acids: CASSSLVLINGAEAFF. The rearrangement joins TRBV5-6 to TRBJ1-1; D is unresolved. The CDR3 length is 16 residues. Trimming left V 3 bases short and J 6 bases short, with 21 bases between. Looked up from germline, CDR1 is SGHDT and CDR2 is YYEEEE.

The CDR3 DNA reads as TGTGCCAGCAGCTTAGAGATAGCAGATACGCAGTATTTT. It yields the protein CASSLEIADTQYF. The gene calls are TRBV13 and TRBJ2-3; D not certain. This CDR3 spans 13 amino acids. Trimming took 1 base from V and 4 from J, leaving 6 bases between them. CDR1 is PRHDT and CDR2 is FYEKMQ in the germline V gene (reference sequence).

The chain couples TRBV7-9 to TRBJ2-3, with 10 bases fitting TRBD1. Losses at the gene ends were 4 bases for V and 4 bases for J; bases not matched to a gene: 5. This CDR3 spans 15 amino acids. The germline V gene has CDR1 SEHNR and CDR2 FQNEAQ (reference sequence). The CDR3: CASSSGQGIPDTQYF. CDR3 sequence (DNA): TGTGCCAGCAGCTCGGGACAGGGGATCCCAGATACGCAGTATTTT. The full variable domain, completed using reference TRBV7-9 and TRBJ2-3, is DTGVSQNPRHKITKRGQNVTFRCDPISEHNRLYWYRQTLGQGPEFLTYFQNEAQLEKSRLLSDRFSAERPKGSFSTLEIQRTEQGDSAMYLCASSSGQGIPDTQYFGPGTRLTVL.

This chain connects TRBV18 to TRBJ2-5, with TRBD2 identical over 11 bases. CDR1 and CDR2 from the germline V gene are KGHSH and LQKENI. V lost 8 bases, J lost 2 bases, and 16 bases stayed unmatched. This CDR3 contains 18 residues. The CDR3, as DNA: TGTGCCAGCACCGATGTTTCACTAGCGGGGGACAAACAAGAGACCCAGTACTTC. Its protein product is CASTDVSLAGDKQETQYF.

The chain combines TRBV6-1 with TRBJ1-1; 7 nucleotides agree with TRBD1. The CDR3 consists of 18 residues. V lost 0 bases, J lost 0 bases, and 10 bases stayed unmatched. In germline, CDR1 is MNHNS, CDR2 SASEGT. CDR3 in DNA: TGTGCCAGCAGTGAAGCGACAGGGTCTCTGAGTTTGAACACTGAAGCTTTCTTT. It specifies CASSEATGSLSLNTEAFF.

The genes are TRBV5-6 and TRBJ1-5; D is possibly TRBD1 (6 bases). The V gene lost 4 bases and the J gene lost 7 bases, with 15 bases spanning the gap. CDR3 length: 14 residues. Germline V gene sequence: CDR1 SGHDT, CDR2 YYEEEE. The CDR3: CASSVNREGQPQHF. CDR3 DNA: TGTGCCAGCAGCGTTAACAGGGAGGGCCAGCCCCAGCATTTT. Variable domain in full (rest from reference TRBV5-6 and TRBJ1-5): DAGVTQSPTHLIKTRGQQVTLRCSPKSGHDTVSWYQQALGQGPQFIFQYYEEEERQRGNFPDRFSGHQFPNYSSELNVNALLLGDSALYLCASSVNREGQPQHFGDGTRLSIL.

This clone was counted once. V gene TRBV4-1 combines with J gene TRBJ1-5; D perhaps matches TRBD1 (5 bases). The CDR3 has 16 residues. Trimming left V 1 base short and J 2 bases short, with 12 bases between. Germline CDR1 and CDR2: MGHRA and YSYEKL. The CDR3 bases are TGCGCCAGCAGCCAAGGAGTGGGACGTGGCAATCAGCCCCAGCATTTT. Protein product: CASSQGVGRGNQPQHF.

Turning to this clone: Being one base from a much bigger clone, this may be a read error. This chain joins TRBV4-1 and TRBJ1-2; a possible D gene is TRBD1 (5 bases). The length of the CDR3 is 15 residues. Deletions cut 1 base from V and 2 bases from J, with 11 bases between. Germline CDR1 and CDR2: MGHRA and YSYEKL. CDR3 bases: TGCGCCAGCAGCCAAGCGGGGGAACTCAACTATGGCTACACCTTC. Amino acid sequence: CASSQAGELNYGYTF.

J is TRBJ2-2 and V is TRBV7-2, with a possible D match to TRBD2 (6 bases). This CDR3 has 17 amino acids. V dropped 0 bases and J dropped 1 base, with 12 bases sitting between them. Germline V gene lookup returns CDR1 SGHTA and CDR2 FQGNSA. CDR3 residues: CASSLAWLAWNTGELFF. In nucleotides, the CDR3 is TGTGCCAGCAGCTTAGCATGGCTAGCGTGGAACACCGGGGAGCTGTTTTTT.

The genes are TRBV10-1 and TRBJ2-3, with 12 bases identical to TRBD2. Germline trimming cut 7 bases from V and 6 bases from J; bases unmatched to any gene: 5. The CDR3 length is 14 residues. CDR1 and CDR2 from the germline V gene are WNHNN and SYGVQD (reference sequence). This chain's CDR3 is CASISSGGADTQYF. Written as DNA, the CDR3 is TGCGCCAGCATATCTAGCGGGGGGGCTGATACGCAGTATTTT.

This clone was seen a handful of times. The rearrangement links TRBV6-5 to TRBJ1-4; D uncertain. Per the germline V gene, CDR1 is MNHEY and CDR2 is SVGAGI. The V gene lost 2 bases and the J gene lost 1 base, with 8 bases spanning the gap. There are 15 residues in the CDR3. CDR3 sequence: CASSYEWRTNEKLFF. The CDR3 coding sequence is TGTGCCAGCAGTTACGAGTGGAGAACTAATGAAAAACTGTTTTTT.

The rearrangement joins TRBV6-5 to TRBJ2-1; D not certain. The CDR3 sequence is 14 residues long. The V end lost 0 bases, the J end lost 6 bases, and 9 bases lay between the germline ends. The germline CDR1 and CDR2 sequences are MNHEY and SVGAGI. CDR3 bases: TGTGCCAGCAGTTACTCGGGTTTCGGCAATGAGCAGTTCTTC. Translation: CASSYSGFGNEQFF.

The chain couples TRBV9 to TRBJ1-3, with unresolved D. The CDR3 has 17 residues. Germline CDR1 SGDLS, CDR2 YYNGEE. V was pared by 0 bases and J by 0 bases, with 13 bases between. In DNA, the CDR3 is TGTGCCAGCAGCGTAGCCCCCAGCCGGGGCTCTGGAAACACCATATATTTT. It codes for CASSVAPSRGSGNTIYF.

This rearrangement joins TRBV6-5 to TRBJ2-7, with TRBD2 matching over 8 bases. CDR1 is MNHEY and CDR2 is SVGAGI in the germline V gene. The CDR3 is made up of 15 amino acids. Germline trimming cut 2 bases from V and 3 bases from J; bases unmatched to any gene: 6. CDR3 sequence reads: CASSYSGSPLYEQYF. The DNA of the CDR3 is TGTGCCAGCAGTTACAGCGGGAGTCCTCTCTACGAGCAGTACTTC.

The rearrangement joins TRBV7-9 to TRBJ2-7, with D possibly TRBD2 on 5 matching bases. The CDR3 totals 13 residues. Trimming took off 5 bases at V and 0 bases at J, with 8 bases between the two ends. The germline CDR1 and CDR2 sequences are SEHNR and FQNEAQ (reference sequence). This chain's CDR3 is CASSPADSYEQYF. In DNA form, the CDR3 reads TGTGCCAGCAGCCCAGCGGACTCCTACGAGCAGTACTTC.

V usage is TRBV7-9 and J usage is TRBJ2-7; 8 bases fit TRBD2. V gave up 5 bases and J gave up 4 bases; unmatched junction bases: 10. The CDR3 contains 15 residues. Germline V gene data show CDR1 as SEHNR and CDR2 as FQNEAQ (reference sequence). The CDR3 reads CASSPGGAGEYEQYF. The CDR3 DNA follows: TGTGCCAGCAGCCCGGGGGGAGCGGGGGAGTACGAGCAGTACTTC. The entire variable domain, with the rest obtained from reference TRBV7-9 and TRBJ2-7, is as follows: DTGVSQNPRHKITKRGQNVTFRCDPISEHNRLYWYRQTLGQGPEFLTYFQNEAQLEKSRLLSDRFSAERPKGSFSTLEIQRTEQGDSAMYLCASSPGGAGEYEQYFGPGTRLTVT.

V gene TRBV5-4 combines with J gene TRBJ2-2, with D perhaps being TRBD1 or TRBD2 (6 bases each). Trimming removed 2 bases at V and 4 bases at J, with 9 bases between. Germline V gene data show CDR1 as SGHNT and CDR2 as YYREEE (reference sequence). This CDR3 has 14 residues. CDR3 DNA: TGTGCCAGCAGCTTCGGGGGCCTCACCGGGGAGCTGTTTTTT. Amino acids: CASSFGGLTGELFF.

The V call is TRBV6-1, the J call TRBJ2-3; 9 bases line up with TRBD1. CDR3 length: 15 amino acids. The V segment lost 8 bases and the J segment 5 bases; nucleotides outside the gene matches: 11. Germline V lookup: CDR1 MNHNS, CDR2 SASEGT. The CDR3 nucleotides read TGTGCCAGCCTAGAGATCGGACAGGGGATAGATACGCAGTATTTT. Its translation is CASLEIGQGIDTQYF.

CDR3: CASSQVTVSNQPQHF. The CDR3 DNA reads as TGCGCCAGCAGCCAGGTGACAGTTAGCAATCAGCCCCAGCATTTT. The rearrangement links TRBV4-1 to TRBJ1-5; a weak D match, TRBD1 (5 bases). Between the trimmed V and J ends, which lost 3 bases and 0 bases, there was a span of 9 bases. Germline V gene sequence: CDR1 MGHRA, CDR2 YSYEKL. The CDR3 length is 15 residues.

V and J are TRBV29-1 and TRBJ1-2; maybe TRBD1 (5 bases). Trimming took off 6 bases at V and 4 bases at J, with 12 bases between the two ends. The CDR3 spans 12 residues. CDR1 is SQVTM and CDR2 is ANQGSEA in the germline V gene. CDR3 sequence (DNA): TGCAGCGTCGGGGGGGACTCCTATGGCTACACCTTC. Protein sequence: CSVGGDSYGYTF.